A selection of T cell receptor beta chains follows, all from one sample in a study of blood T cell repertoires in COVID-19. Profiled with immunoSEQ multiplex PCR; TCRdb holds only in-frame clones, not every one. This sample has about 210,000 clones, with 85% found just once. Sample: peripheral blood. These receptor sequences come from a woman older than 75 with acute or convalescent COVID-19. The CDR3 runs from the conserved cysteine through the conserved F or W. The D gene is left open where the match is weak.

d_gene	v_gene	j_gene	CDR3nt	CDR3aa
TRBD1	TRBV19	TRBJ1-6	TGTGCCAGTAGTGGAGGGGGCGGTGATTCACCCCTCCACTTT	CASSGGGGDSPLHF
-	TRBV28	TRBJ1-3	TGTGCCAGCATGGACAGATTATCTGGAAACACCATATATTTT	CASMDRLSGNTIYF
TRBD2	TRBV2	TRBJ2-3	TGTGCCAGCACCAGAAGCGGGAGGGGCACAGATACGCAGTATTTT	CASTRSGRGTDTQYF
TRBD2	TRBV6-6	TRBJ2-7	TGTGCCAGCACCCTTGCTAGCGGGGGCCCCTACGAGCAGTACTTC	CASTLASGGPYEQYF
TRBD2	TRBV18	TRBJ2-7	TGTGCCAGCTCACTCAAGCTAGCGGGAGACGAGCAGTACTTC	CASSLKLAGDEQYF
-	TRBV4-3	TRBJ1-5	TGCGCCAGCAGCCAAGATGGCCTGAGCAATCAGCCCCAGCATTTT	CASSQDGLSNQPQHF
-	TRBV14	TRBJ2-6	TGTGCCAGCAGCCAAGTAAAGCGGTCTGGGGCCAACGTCCTGACTTTC	CASSQVKRSGANVLTF
-	TRBV28	TRBJ1-1	TGTGCCAGCAGTTTGGCGGGGGCCCTGGGGACTGAAGCTTTCTTT	CASSLAGALGTEAFF
-	TRBV7-2	TRBJ1-3	TGTGCCAGCAGCTCCCAGACAAGATCTGGAAACACCATATATTTT	CASSSQTRSGNTIYF
TRBD2	TRBV7-8	TRBJ2-7	TGTGCCAGCAGCTTATGGGCTAGCGGGTTATCCTACGAGCAGTACTTC	CASSLWASGLSYEQYF
TRBD2	TRBV6-2/TRBV6-3	TRBJ2-1	TGTGCCAGCAGTTACTCAGCAGCGGGAGCGCCCCCGCAGGGGCAGTTCTTC	CASSYSAAGAPPQGQFF